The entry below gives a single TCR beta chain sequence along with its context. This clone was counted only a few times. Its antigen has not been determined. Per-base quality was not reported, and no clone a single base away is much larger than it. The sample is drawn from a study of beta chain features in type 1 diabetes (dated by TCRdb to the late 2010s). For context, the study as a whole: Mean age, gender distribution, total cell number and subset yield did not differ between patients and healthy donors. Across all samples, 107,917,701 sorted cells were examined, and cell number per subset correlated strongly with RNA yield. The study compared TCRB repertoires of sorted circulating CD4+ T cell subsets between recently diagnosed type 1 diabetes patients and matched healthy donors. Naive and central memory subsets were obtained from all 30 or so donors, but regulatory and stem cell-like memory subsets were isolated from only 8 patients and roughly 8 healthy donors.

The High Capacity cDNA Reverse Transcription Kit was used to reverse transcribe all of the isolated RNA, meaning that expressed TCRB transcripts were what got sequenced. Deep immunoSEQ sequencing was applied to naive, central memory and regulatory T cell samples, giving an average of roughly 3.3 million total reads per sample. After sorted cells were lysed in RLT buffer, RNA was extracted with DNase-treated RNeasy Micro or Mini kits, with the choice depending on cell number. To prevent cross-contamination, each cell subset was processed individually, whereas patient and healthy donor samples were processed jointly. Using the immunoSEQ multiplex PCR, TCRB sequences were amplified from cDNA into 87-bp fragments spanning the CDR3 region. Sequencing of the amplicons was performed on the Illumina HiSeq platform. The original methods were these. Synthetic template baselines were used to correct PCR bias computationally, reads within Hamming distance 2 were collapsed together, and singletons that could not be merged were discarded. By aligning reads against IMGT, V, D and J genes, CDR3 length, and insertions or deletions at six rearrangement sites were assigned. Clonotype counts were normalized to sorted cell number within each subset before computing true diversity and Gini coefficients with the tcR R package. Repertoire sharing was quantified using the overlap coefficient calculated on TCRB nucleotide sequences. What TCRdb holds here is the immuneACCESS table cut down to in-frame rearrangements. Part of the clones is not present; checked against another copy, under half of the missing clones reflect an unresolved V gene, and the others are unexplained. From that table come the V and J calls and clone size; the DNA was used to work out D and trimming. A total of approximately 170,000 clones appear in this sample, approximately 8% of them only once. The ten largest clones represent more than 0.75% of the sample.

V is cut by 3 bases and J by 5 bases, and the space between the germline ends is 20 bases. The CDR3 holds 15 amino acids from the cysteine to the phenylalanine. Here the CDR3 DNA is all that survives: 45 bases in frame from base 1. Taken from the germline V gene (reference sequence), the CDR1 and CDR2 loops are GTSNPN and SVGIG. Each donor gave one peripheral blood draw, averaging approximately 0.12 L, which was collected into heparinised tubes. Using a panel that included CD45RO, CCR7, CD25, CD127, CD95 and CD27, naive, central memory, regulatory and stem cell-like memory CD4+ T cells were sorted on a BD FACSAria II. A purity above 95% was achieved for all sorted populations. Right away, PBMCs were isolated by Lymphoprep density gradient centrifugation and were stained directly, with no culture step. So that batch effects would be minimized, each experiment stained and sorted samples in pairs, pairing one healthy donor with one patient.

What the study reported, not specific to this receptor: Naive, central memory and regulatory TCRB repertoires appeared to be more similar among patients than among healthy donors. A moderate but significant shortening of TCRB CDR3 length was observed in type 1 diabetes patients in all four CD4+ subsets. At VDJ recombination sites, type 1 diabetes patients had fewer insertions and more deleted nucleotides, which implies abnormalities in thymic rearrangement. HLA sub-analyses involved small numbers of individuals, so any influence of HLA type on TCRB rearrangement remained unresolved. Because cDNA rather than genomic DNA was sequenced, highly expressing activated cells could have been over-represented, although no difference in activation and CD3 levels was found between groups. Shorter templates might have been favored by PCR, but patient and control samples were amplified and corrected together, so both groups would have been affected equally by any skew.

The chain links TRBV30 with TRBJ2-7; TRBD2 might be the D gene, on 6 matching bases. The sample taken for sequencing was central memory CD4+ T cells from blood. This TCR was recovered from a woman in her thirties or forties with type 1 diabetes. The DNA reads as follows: TGTGCCTGGAGCCCCGGGTCGGGGGAGATCGACGAGCAGTACTTC. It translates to CAWSPGSGEIDEQYF.